Presented here are 30 T cell receptor beta chains from one specimen sequenced in a study of blood T cell repertoires in COVID-19. Sequenced by immunoSEQ multiplex PCR; TCRdb stores in-frame clones only, minus some. The sample carries just over 250,000 clones, 84% recorded once. Source material: PBMCs or T cells enriched from blood (not recorded which). The receptors here all came from a man younger than 40 with acute COVID-19.

The chain joins TRBV10-2 to TRBJ2-7, with D tentatively TRBD2 (6 bases). Trimming shortened V by 4 bases and J by 4 bases, and 11 bases separated the two germline ends. Germline CDR1 reads WSHSY; CDR2 reads SAAADI. This CDR3 is 13 amino acids long. The DNA of the CDR3 is TGCGCCAGCAGTGTGGAGGGAACGTACGAGCAGTACGTC. It translates to CASSVEGTYEQYV.

The chain uses TRBV7-3 and TRBJ1-1; D remains ambiguous. The CDR3 spans 15 residues. Trimming removed 2 bases from V and 0 bases from J, with 10 bases in between. Germline V gene sequence: CDR1 SGHTA, CDR2 FQGTGA. CDR3 DNA: TGTGCCAGCAGCTTACTTCAGGCAGTGAACACTGAAGCTTTCTTT. Residues: CASSLLQAVNTEAFF.

The gene calls are TRBV5-6 and TRBJ2-5, with 7 positions matching TRBD2. Looked up from germline, CDR1 is SGHDT and CDR2 is YYEEEE. The CDR3 is 18 amino acids. V shed 3 bases and J 4 bases; nucleotides not matched to a gene: 18. CDR3: CASSSYPGLAELGETQYF. The CDR3 DNA is TGTGCCAGCAGCTCTTACCCAGGGCTAGCGGAGCTAGGAGAGACCCAGTACTTC.

This clone was recorded only once. This rearrangement joins TRBV13 to TRBJ2-7, with D tentatively TRBD1 (5 bases). This CDR3 contains 14 residues. CDR1 and CDR2 (germline): PRHDT, FYEKMQ (reference sequence). The V and J ends lost 2 bases and 6 bases respectively, with 14 bases between them. Here the CDR3 DNA reads TGTGCCAGCAGCTTACGGTCAGGGCCCGGCGAGCAGTACGTC. Its protein is CASSLRSGPGEQYV.

The rearrangement joins TRBV29-1 to TRBJ1-1; D call uncertain. The CDR3 is 12 residues long. Germline V gene lookup returns CDR1 SQVTM and CDR2 ANQGSEA. V was clipped by 1 base and J by 1 base, with 4 bases between them. The CDR3 bases are TGCAGCGTTGAAGTAGCGAACACTGAAGCTTTCTTT. This gives the protein CSVEVANTEAFF. Combining the CDR3 with reference TRBV29-1 and TRBJ1-1 gives the whole variable domain SAVISQKPSRDICQRGTSLTIQCQVDSQVTMMFWYRQQPGQSLTLIATANQGSEATYESGFVIDKFPISRPNLTFSTLTVSNMSPEDSSIYLCSVEVANTEAFFGQGTRLTVV.

This clone was seen a handful of times. V usage is TRBV14 and J usage is TRBJ1-1; the D gene is possibly TRBD1 (6 bases). V lost 1 base and J 2 bases, leaving 14 bases between the germline ends. The CDR3 is 16 residues long. Germline lookup yields CDR1 SGHDN and CDR2 FVKESK. The CDR3 sequence: CASSQVGRRGNTEAFF. The CDR3 DNA reads as TGTGCCAGCAGCCAAGTCGGGCGCAGGGGTAACACTGAAGCTTTCTTT.

The chain joins TRBV4-2 to TRBJ1-5, with 9 bases that match TRBD1. Losses at the gene ends were 4 bases for V and 5 bases for J; bases not matched to a gene: 6. Germline CDR1 reads LGHNA; CDR2 reads YNFKEQ. The length of the CDR3 is 15 residues. As DNA, the CDR3 is TGTGCCAGCAGCCCGCGGACAGGGGTGGATCAGCCCCAGCATTTT. It yields the protein CASSPRTGVDQPQHF.

The chain links TRBV5-1 to TRBJ1-1; no reliable D call. There are 15 residues in the CDR3. Germline CDR1 and CDR2: SGHRS and YFSETQ. V lost 4 bases to trimming and J lost 1 base, with 14 bases between them. This CDR3 reads CASSAPHEANTEAFF. In nucleotides, the CDR3 is TGCGCCAGCAGCGCCCCGCACGAGGCGAACACTGAAGCTTTCTTT.

The rearrangement joins TRBV7-6 to TRBJ2-1; 12 nucleotides line up with TRBD2. The CDR3 length is 15 residues. The V gene's germline CDR1 is SGHVS and CDR2 FNYEAQ. V shed 5 bases and J 7 bases; nucleotides not matched to a gene: 6. CDR3 sequence: CASSQLAGGINEQFF. CDR3 in DNA: TGTGCCAGCAGCCAACTAGCGGGGGGAATAAATGAGCAGTTCTTC. The full variable domain, with the rest looked up from reference TRBV7-6 and TRBJ2-1, is GAGVSQSPRYKVTKRGQDVALRCDPISGHVSLYWYRQALGQGPEFLTYFNYEAQQDKSGLPNDRFSAERPEGSISTLTIQRTEQRDSAMYRCASSQLAGGINEQFFGPGTRLTVL.

The chain uses TRBV5-4 and TRBJ2-1; 10 bases match TRBD2. V shed 2 bases and J 8 bases; nucleotides not matched to a gene: 10. There are 16 residues in the CDR3. Looked up from germline, CDR1 is SGHNT and CDR2 is YYREEE (reference sequence). The CDR3 region has the DNA TGTGCCAGCAGCTTCCTCAGCGGGGGGGTTAGCTATGAGCAGTTCTTC. This sequence encodes CASSFLSGGVSYEQFF.

V is TRBV27 and J is TRBJ1-5; D may be TRBD1 (6 bases). From germline, CDR1 is MNHEY and CDR2 SMNVEV (reference sequence). The V gene lost 7 bases and the J gene lost 5 bases, with 24 bases spanning the gap. This CDR3 comprises 17 residues. CDR3 coding DNA: TGTGCCAGCACCCGAACCGCGGTCGGGGGGCCAGATCAGCCCCAGCATTTT. Its translation is CASTRTAVGGPDQPQHF.

This clone came up a few times. The V and J genes are TRBV7-2 and TRBJ1-6; D possibly corresponds to TRBD1 (5 bases). Between the trimmed V and J ends, which lost 7 bases and 4 bases, there was a span of 11 bases. This CDR3 contains 14 residues. Germline V CDR1 and CDR2: SGHTA, FQGNSA. As DNA, the CDR3 is TGTGCCAGCACTCCGGGGGATTATAATTCACCCCTCCACTTT. Translating it yields CASTPGDYNSPLHF. The full variable domain, in which reference TRBV7-2 and TRBJ1-6 provide the parts outside the CDR3, is GAGVSQSPSNKVTEKGKDVELRCDPISGHTALYWYRQSLGQGLEFLIYFQGNSAPDKSGLPSDRFSAERTGGSVSTLTIQRTQQEDSAVYLCASTPGDYNSPLHFGNGTRLTVT.

The chain employs TRBV7-9 and TRBJ2-2; D unresolved. Germline-derived CDR1 and CDR2 are SEHNR and FQNEAQ (reference sequence). There are 10 residues in the CDR3. V lost 5 bases and J 9 bases, leaving 4 bases between the germline ends. For the CDR3, the DNA is TGTGCCAGCAGCCCTAGGGAGCTGTTTTTT. It yields the protein CASSPRELFF.

V usage is TRBV4-1 and J usage is TRBJ1-1, with 8 bases identical to TRBD1. The V gene's germline CDR1 is MGHRA and CDR2 YSYEKL. The V segment lost 4 bases and the J segment 1 base; nucleotides outside the gene matches: 5. The CDR3 length is 15 residues. CDR3 region: CASSRRDRTNTEAFF. CDR3 DNA sequence: TGCGCCAGCAGCCGGAGGGACAGGACGAACACTGAAGCTTTCTTT.

The chain has TRBV7-8 and TRBJ2-1; 14 bases are a match to TRBD2. This CDR3 is built from 15 residues. Germline V gene data show CDR1 as SGHVS and CDR2 as FQNEAQ. Losses at the gene ends were 5 bases for V and 9 bases for J; bases not matched to a gene: 6. The CDR3 sequence is CASSQGLAGGGEQFF. The CDR3 nucleotides read TGTGCCAGCAGCCAAGGACTAGCGGGAGGCGGTGAGCAGTTCTTC.

The chain links TRBV28 to TRBJ1-4; D call uncertain. The CDR3 spans 16 residues. Trimming stripped 3 bases from V and 8 bases from J, with 19 bases between. Germline-derived CDR1 and CDR2 are MDHEN and SYDVKM. CDR3 residues: CASSFAKVVGREKLFF. The CDR3 bases are TGTGCCAGCAGTTTTGCAAAGGTGGTCGGGAGAGAAAAACTGTTTTTT.

The V and J genes are TRBV19 and TRBJ1-5; no reliable D call. V was pared by 0 bases and J by 4 bases, with 10 bases between. CDR3 length: 15 residues. Germline V gene sequence: CDR1 LNHDA, CDR2 SQIVND (reference sequence). In DNA form, the CDR3 reads TGTGCCAGTAGTATAGATCTATACGGGAATCAGCCCCAGCATTTT. This encodes CASSIDLYGNQPQHF.

As for this clone: Additional DNA sequences in this sample encode the identical CDR3. The rearrangement uses TRBV6-5 and TRBJ1-5; no firm D call. CDR1 and CDR2 (germline): MNHEY, SVGAGI. The V gene lost 2 bases and the J gene lost 4 bases, with 6 bases spanning the gap. The CDR3 length is 13 residues. As DNA, the CDR3 is TGTGCCAGCAGTTACGGCAGAAATCAGCCCCAGCATTTT. Translating it yields CASSYGRNQPQHF.

The genes are TRBV19 and TRBJ1-2; 8 positions match TRBD1. Trimming took 9 bases from V and 8 from J; bases not matched to a gene: 5. Germline V gene lookup returns CDR1 LNHDA and CDR2 SQIVND (reference sequence). The CDR3 is 11 amino acids. CDR3 sequence (DNA): TGTGCCAGCGGACAGGGAAGAGGCTACACCTTC. Its protein is CASGQGRGYTF.

In this sample, this clone turned up once. The V gene is TRBV19, the J gene TRBJ1-1, with TRBD1 as a possible D gene (5 bases). Trimming took 3 bases from V and 1 from J, leaving 9 bases between them. The CDR3 extends over 14 amino acids. CDR1 and CDR2 from the germline V gene are LNHDA and SQIVND (reference sequence). CDR3 sequence (DNA): TGTGCCAGTAGTATTCAGGACAAGAACACTGAAGCTTTCTTT. Its translation is CASSIQDKNTEAFF.

The V gene is TRBV3-1 (or the pseudogene TRBV3-2), the J gene TRBJ1-2; no clear D gene. From germline, CDR1 is LGHDT and CDR2 YNNKEL (reference sequence). The CDR3 extends over 14 amino acids. The germline V and J ends were trimmed by 0 bases and 4 bases, with 9 bases remaining between them. CDR3 nucleotide sequence: TGTGCCAGCAGCCAAGAGCCCCGGGGCTATGGCTACACCTTC. Residues: CASSQEPRGYGYTF.

V usage is TRBV14 and J usage is TRBJ1-5; tentatively, D is TRBD1 (6 bases). The V gene's germline CDR1 is SGHDN and CDR2 FVKESK. The ends were cut back, 0 bases at V and 9 bases at J, with 12 bases in the middle. This CDR3 is 14 amino acids long. CDR3 bases: TGTGCCAGCAGCCAAGAAGAGGGGGTAGGGCCCCAGCATTTT. Protein sequence: CASSQEEGVGPQHF.

The chain has TRBV9 and TRBJ2-1; 15 bases map to TRBD2. The CDR3 runs 20 residues. V shed 2 bases and J 0 bases; nucleotides not matched to a gene: 9. Germline V gene data show CDR1 as SGDLS and CDR2 as YYNGEE. CDR3 nucleotide sequence: TGTGCCAGCAGCGTGCGGACTAGCGGGGGGGGAGTGCGCTCCTACAATGAGCAGTTCTTC. Encoded protein: CASSVRTSGGGVRSYNEQFF.

The chain employs TRBV29-1 and TRBJ2-2; TRBD2 is a possible D gene (7 bases). V was trimmed by 5 bases and J by 4 bases, leaving 14 bases between them. This CDR3 comprises 14 residues. Germline-derived CDR1 and CDR2 are SQVTM and ANQGSEA. CDR3 sequence reads: CSVTRGGGTGELFF. The DNA for the CDR3 is TGCAGCGTTACCAGAGGGGGGGGCACCGGGGAGCTGTTTTTT.

The table lists this clone with a few counts. J is TRBJ2-7 and V is TRBV24-1, with D perhaps TRBD1 (6 bases). V was trimmed by 12 bases and J by 1 base, leaving 24 bases between them. Germline V gene data show CDR1 as KGHDR and CDR2 as SFDVKD. CDR3 length: 16 amino acids. The CDR3, as DNA: TGTGCCTCCAAGACATCCGGGACACGGGATTCCTACGAGCAGTACGTC. Protein sequence: CASKTSGTRDSYEQYV.

The genes are TRBV9 and TRBJ1-6; 7 nucleotides match TRBD1. This CDR3 has 13 amino acids. Germline trimming cut 3 bases from V and 13 bases from J; bases unmatched to any gene: 7. Looked up from germline, CDR1 is SGDLS and CDR2 is YYNGEE. The CDR3 region has the DNA TGTGCCAGCAGCGGGGACAGAGGCTGGCCCCTCCACTTT. Translation: CASSGDRGWPLHF.

The CDR3 DNA reads as TGTGCCAGCACCTCTCCACCCAGGGGAATCTACGAGCAGTACGTC. Amino acids: CASTSPPRGIYEQYV. V usage is TRBV28 and J usage is TRBJ2-7; a weak D match, TRBD1 (6 bases). Germline loops: CDR1 MDHEN, CDR2 SYDVKM. V lost 7 bases and J 3 bases, leaving 19 bases between the germline ends. CDR3 length: 15 residues.

Comment on this clone: Germline and junction disagree at one end, which may indicate a read error. The V call is TRBV5-1, the J call TRBJ2-1; TRBD2 aligns across 14 bases. The length of the CDR3 is 18 residues. Germline V gene sequence: CDR1 SGHRS, CDR2 YFSETQ. The CDR3 sequence is CASSLARGLAGGDNEQFF. The CDR3 nucleotides are TGTGCCAGCAGCTTGGCCCGCGGACTAGCGGGAGGAGACAATGAGCAGTTCTTC.

This clone was picked up many times. This chain joins TRBV7-8 and TRBJ2-7; D unresolved. CDR1 SGHVS and CDR2 FQNEAQ come from the germline V gene. The CDR3 length is 12 residues. The V end was cut by 5 bases, the J end by 2 bases, with 7 bases between. CDR3 bases: TGTGCCAGCAGCCTCCCTCCCTACGAGCAGTACGTC. Its translation: CASSLPPYEQYV.

The chain has TRBV6-5 and TRBJ1-1, with D possibly being TRBD1 (6 bases). Trimming took 6 bases from V and 1 from J, leaving 15 bases between them. The CDR3 contains 15 residues. Germline lookup yields CDR1 MNHEY and CDR2 SVGAGI. CDR3 bases: TGTGCCAGCAGGAAGGCGGGGGCGAGGAACACTGAAGCTTTCTTT. It specifies CASRKAGARNTEAFF.